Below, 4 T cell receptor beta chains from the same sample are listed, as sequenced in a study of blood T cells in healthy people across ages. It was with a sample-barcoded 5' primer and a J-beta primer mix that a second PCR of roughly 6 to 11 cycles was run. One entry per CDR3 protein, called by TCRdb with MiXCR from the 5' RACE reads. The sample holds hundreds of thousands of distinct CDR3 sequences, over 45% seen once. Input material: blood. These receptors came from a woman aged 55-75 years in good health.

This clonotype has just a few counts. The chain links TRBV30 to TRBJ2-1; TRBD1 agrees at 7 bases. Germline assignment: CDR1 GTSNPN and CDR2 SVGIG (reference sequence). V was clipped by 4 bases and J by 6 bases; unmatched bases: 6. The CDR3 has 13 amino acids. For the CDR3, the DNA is TGTGCCTGGAAAAGGGGGCTTAGCAATGAGCAGTTCTTC. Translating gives CAWKRGLSNEQFF.

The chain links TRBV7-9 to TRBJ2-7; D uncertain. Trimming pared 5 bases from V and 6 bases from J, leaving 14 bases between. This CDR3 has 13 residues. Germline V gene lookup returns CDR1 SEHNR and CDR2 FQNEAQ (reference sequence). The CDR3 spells CASSGVGWGEQYF. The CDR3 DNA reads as TGTGCCAGCAGCGGAGTAGGCTGGGGCGAGCAGTACTTC.

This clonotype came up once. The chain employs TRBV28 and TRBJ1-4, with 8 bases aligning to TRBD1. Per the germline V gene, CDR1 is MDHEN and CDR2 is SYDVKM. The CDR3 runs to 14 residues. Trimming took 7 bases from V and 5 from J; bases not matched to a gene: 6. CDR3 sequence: CASNRQGKNEKLFF. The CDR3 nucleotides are TGTGCCAGCAACCGACAGGGGAAAAATGAAAAACTGTTTTTT.

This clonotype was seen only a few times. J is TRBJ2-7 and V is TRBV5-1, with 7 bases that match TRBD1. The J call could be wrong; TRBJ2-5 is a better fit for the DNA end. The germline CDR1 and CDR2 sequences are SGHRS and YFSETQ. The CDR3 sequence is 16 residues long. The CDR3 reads CASSFGTRQGSETQYF. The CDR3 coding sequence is TGCGCCAGCAGCTTTGGTACTCGACAGGGATCGGAGACCCAGTACTTC.